The 10 T cell receptor beta chains below come from one sample, sequenced in a study of T cell responses to AZD1222 COVID-19 vaccine. Clones were sequenced by immunoSEQ multiplex PCR, and TCRdb holds only the in-frame ones, with some missing. The sample contains 150,000 to 200,000 clones, under 95% of which appear only once. This specimen was peripheral blood, taken 28 days after the second AZD1222 dose. These receptors were collected from an adult who received the AZD1222 COVID-19 vaccine.

Only one count was recorded for this clone. J is TRBJ1-2 and V is TRBV12-3 or TRBV12-4; TRBD1 might be the D (6 bases). Trimming took 6 bases from V and 2 from J, leaving 10 bases between them. This CDR3 spans 13 amino acids. CDR3: CASRDDRNYGYTF. DNA of the CDR3: TGTGCCAGCAGGGATGACAGGAACTATGGCTACACCTTC.

V gene TRBV27 combines with J gene TRBJ1-2, with D possibly matching TRBD1 (5 bases). Germline CDR1 is MNHEY and CDR2 is SMNVEV (reference sequence). This CDR3 spans 15 amino acids. V was pared by 4 bases and J by 9 bases, with 21 bases between. The CDR3: CASSSSGRGGFRYTF. In DNA form, the CDR3 reads TGTGCCAGCAGTTCCTCGGGTAGGGGAGGGTTTCGCTACACCTTC.

This chain joins TRBV21-1 and TRBJ2-1; the table's D gene call, TRBD1, was not cross checked with the DNA. TRBV21-1 corresponds to a pseudogene. The CDR3 has 18 residues. CDR3 in amino acids: CASSQGSDRKNNNNEQFF. CDR3 sequence (DNA): TGTGCCAGCAGCCAGGGGTCGGACAGAAAAAATAATAACAATGAGCAGTTCTTC.

Of note for this clone: The sample holds other DNA sequences that translate to the same CDR3. This chain joins TRBV7-9 and TRBJ2-3; TRBD2 matches 8 bases. The germline V gene has CDR1 SEHNR and CDR2 FQNEAQ (reference sequence). V was clipped by 4 bases and J by 3 bases; unmatched bases: 6. There are 15 residues in the CDR3. This CDR3 reads CASSSRGGRTDTQYF. CDR3 nucleotides: TGTGCCAGCAGCTCCCGGGGGGGGAGGACAGATACGCAGTATTTT. Variable domain in full (rest from reference TRBV7-9 and TRBJ2-3): DTGVSQNPRHKITKRGQNVTFRCDPISEHNRLYWYRQTLGQGPEFLTYFQNEAQLEKSRLLSDRFSAERPKGSFSTLEIQRTEQGDSAMYLCASSSRGGRTDTQYFGPGTRLTVL.

As regards this clone: A read error may produce the germline difference seen at one junction end. This rearrangement joins TRBV11-2 to TRBJ1-2; 12 nucleotides agree with TRBD1. CDR1 and CDR2 (germline): SGHAT, FQNNGV. The CDR3 spans 16 residues. The CDR3 coding sequence is TGTACCAGCAGCCCTTGGGACAGGGGGCTAGAGGGTGGCTACACCTTC. It translates to CTSSPWDRGLEGGYTF.

This clone was seen once. The chain employs TRBV7-9 and TRBJ1-2; D uncertain. V shed 1 base and J shed 4 bases, with 7 bases lying between them. CDR1 and CDR2 from the germline V gene are SEHNR and FQNEAQ (reference sequence). The CDR3 spans 13 residues. Here the CDR3 reads CASSLEQIYGYTF. Here the CDR3 DNA reads TGTGCCAGCAGCTTAGAACAGATCTATGGCTACACCTTC. The variable domain in full, completed from reference TRBV7-9 and TRBJ1-2, reads DTGVSQNPRHKITKRGQNVTFRCDPISEHNRLYWYRQTLGQGPEFLTYFQNEAQLEKSRLLSDRFSAERPKGSFSTLEIQRTEQGDSAMYLCASSLEQIYGYTFGSGTRLTVV.

Worth noting for this clone: Additional DNA sequences in this sample encode the identical CDR3. J is TRBJ1-1 and V is TRBV19, with D perhaps matching TRBD1 (5 bases). CDR1 is LNHDA, CDR2 SQIVND, per germline (reference sequence). V lost 1 base and J lost 2, with 8 bases in between. The CDR3 totals 14 residues. Here the CDR3 reads CASSIAGGNTEAFF. CDR3 DNA sequence: TGTGCCAGTAGTATAGCGGGGGGAAACACTGAAGCTTTCTTT.

The chain combines TRBV24-1 with TRBJ1-5; the D gene is possibly TRBD1 (6 bases). Germline loops: CDR1 KGHDR, CDR2 SFDVKD. The CDR3 consists of 14 residues. V was cut by 5 bases and J by 6 bases, with 13 bases left in between. The CDR3: CATSVGAVGQPQHF. Here the CDR3 DNA reads TGTGCCACCAGTGTGGGGGCCGTAGGTCAGCCCCAGCATTTT.

The chain recombines TRBV12-3 or TRBV12-4 with TRBJ1-2, with TRBD1 matching 9 bases. The V gene end was trimmed by 4 bases and the J gene end by 6 bases; junction bases not matched to a gene: 3. The CDR3 covers 13 residues. The CDR3 bases are TGTGCCAGCAGTTGGGGACAGGGCGATGGCTACACCTTC. This codes for CASSWGQGDGYTF.

The chain carries TRBV4-1 and TRBJ2-3, with 11 bases aligning to TRBD1. J was trimmed by 3 bases and V by 0 bases; bases with no gene match: 5. In germline, CDR1 is MGHRA, CDR2 YSYEKL. This CDR3 has 17 residues. CDR3 bases: TGCGCCAGCAGCCAAGAGACCGGACAGGGGGCAACAGATACGCAGTATTTT. Its translation is CASSQETGQGATDTQYF.